A selection of T cell receptor beta chains follows, all from one sample in a study of glioma-infiltrating T cells after dendritic cell vaccination. The method was immunoSEQ multiplex PCR; TCRdb's version includes in-frame clones alone and lacks a portion of them. Found here are about 92,000 clones, just over 85% of them singletons; the top ten hold less than 20%. The input for sequencing was blood, taken before dendritic cell vaccination. These receptors came from a human donor with glioblastoma. Each CDR3 is given without its conserved first and last residue. Each record gives: J gene, D gene, V gene, CDR3 protein. The D gene is left open where the match is weak.

J: TRBJ2-7
D: -
V: TRBV9
CDR3: ASSGSGSGEQY

J: TRBJ2-1
D: TRBD2
V: TRBV5-4
CDR3: ASSLASGRAFGNEQF

J: TRBJ1-1
D: TRBD1
V: TRBV13
CDR3: ASSLGTDSEAF

J: TRBJ2-7
D: -
V: TRBV6-5
CDR3: ASRGSGNVYEQY

J: TRBJ2-3
D: TRBD1
V: TRBV7-9
CDR3: ASSLADRASTDTQY

J: TRBJ2-3
D: -
V: TRBV7-2
CDR3: ASSLVSGNTQY

J: TRBJ1-2
D: -
V: TRBV27
CDR3: ASSLGPTNYGYT

J: TRBJ2-2
D: TRBD2
V: TRBV28
CDR3: ASSLLILGGRRTGELF

J: TRBJ2-2
D: TRBD1
V: TRBV6-6
CDR3: ASRGTGGEKTGELF

J: TRBJ1-1
D: TRBD1
V: TRBV6-1
CDR3: ASSADRGRGEAF

J: TRBJ1-2
D: TRBD1
V: TRBV19
CDR3: ASTEGQLYGYT

J: TRBJ2-7
D: -
V: TRBV6-4
CDR3: ASSDLRFRFQQY

J: TRBJ2-2
D: -
V: TRBV5-6
CDR3: ASSPLAANTGELF

J: TRBJ1-1
D: TRBD1
V: TRBV5-4
CDR3: ASSAGGIEGTEAF

J: TRBJ1-5
D: TRBD1
V: TRBV6-1
CDR3: ASKPGQGGNQPQH

J: TRBJ1-1
D: TRBD1
V: TRBV19
CDR3: ASSNVDRAEAF

J: TRBJ1-2
D: -
V: TRBV5-6
CDR3: ASSLALYRADGYT

J: TRBJ1-1
D: -
V: TRBV9
CDR3: ASSVGQGLSNTEAF

J: TRBJ2-7
D: TRBD1
V: TRBV28
CDR3: ASSLRDRVSGEQY

J: TRBJ2-1
D: TRBD1
V: TRBV5-6
CDR3: ASSLGLRDRDYNEQF

J: TRBJ1-2
D: -
V: TRBV6-5
CDR3: ASTREALGGYT

J: TRBJ1-2
D: -
V: TRBV2
CDR3: ASRPRGGANYGYT

J: TRBJ2-1
D: -
V: TRBV7-3
CDR3: ASSTASSRQGLTPILF

J: TRBJ1-5
D: -
V: TRBV6-6
CDR3: ASRSQGSQPQH

J: TRBJ2-2
D: -
V: TRBV27
CDR3: ASSHGDRLNTGELF

J: TRBJ2-7
D: -
V: TRBV7-9
CDR3: ASRARPEQGHEQY

J: TRBJ2-7
D: TRBD1
V: TRBV19
CDR3: ASSTWTGSGEQY

J: TRBJ2-3
D: -
V: TRBV10-3
CDR3: AIASAGGTDTQY

J: TRBJ1-2
D: -
V: TRBV30
CDR3: AWGDSWIYGYT

J: TRBJ2-2
D: -
V: TRBV7-2
CDR3: ASSTRMNTGELF

J: TRBJ2-1
D: TRBD2
V: TRBV29-1
CDR3: SVGRTSGRYNEQF

J: TRBJ1-6
D: -
V: TRBV14
CDR3: ASSQGQSYSPLH

J: TRBJ2-3
D: TRBD1
V: TRBV7-2
CDR3: ASSPWDRAQDTQY

J: TRBJ1-4
D: -
V: TRBV23-1
CDR3: ASSQSELYSIEKLF

J: TRBJ2-5
D: TRBD2
V: TRBV6-5
CDR3: ASSYSRAGNQETQY

J: TRBJ1-1
D: -
V: TRBV6-1
CDR3: ASCQGLVSSTEAF

J: TRBJ1-4
D: -
V: TRBV29-1
CDR3: SVSGNGNEKLF

J: TRBJ2-3
D: -
V: TRBV9
CDR3: ASSVDGRAITDTQY

J: TRBJ1-5
D: TRBD1
V: TRBV29-1
CDR3: SASSGTGGGQPQH

J: TRBJ2-7
D: -
V: TRBV5-4
CDR3: ASSLSGTLGVY

J: TRBJ1-3
D: TRBD1
V: TRBV11-3
CDR3: ASSPRNKSGQASGNTIY

J: TRBJ2-7
D: TRBD1
V: TRBV28
CDR3: ASSEGQGPYEQY

J: TRBJ2-3
D: -
V: TRBV27
CDR3: ASSLGPADTQY

J: TRBJ2-3
D: TRBD2
V: TRBV4-2
CDR3: ASSRELLAGRSTDTQY

J: TRBJ1-2
D: -
V: TRBV6-4
CDR3: ASREDSLVGGYT

J: TRBJ2-7
D: TRBD1
V: TRBV29-1
CDR3: SVEPRDRPYEQY

J: TRBJ2-1
D: TRBD2
V: TRBV7-3
CDR3: ASSSRTSGSFGEQF

J: TRBJ1-1
D: -
V: TRBV4-3
CDR3: ASSQEQGNTEAF

J: TRBJ2-7
D: -
V: TRBV27
CDR3: ASSLSGSSYEQY

J: TRBJ1-2
D: TRBD1
V: TRBV6-5
CDR3: ASRKTGEAHGYT